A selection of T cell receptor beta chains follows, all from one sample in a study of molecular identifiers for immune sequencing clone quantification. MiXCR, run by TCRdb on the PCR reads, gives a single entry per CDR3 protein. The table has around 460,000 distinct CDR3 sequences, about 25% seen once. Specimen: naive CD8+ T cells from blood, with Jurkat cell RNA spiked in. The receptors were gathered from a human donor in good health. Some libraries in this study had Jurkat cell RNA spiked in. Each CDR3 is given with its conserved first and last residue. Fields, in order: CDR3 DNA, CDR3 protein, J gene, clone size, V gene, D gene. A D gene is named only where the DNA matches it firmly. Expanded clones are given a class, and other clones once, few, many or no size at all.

CDR3 DNA: TGTGCCGGGCAAGGGACAGCTAACAATGAGCAGTCCTTC; CDR3 protein: CAGQGTANNEQSF; J gene: TRBJ2-1; clone size: .; V gene: TRBV2; D gene: TRBD1
CDR3 DNA: TGTGCCAGCAGCAAAGTCGGGCGACAACTTAGGAGCTCCTATAATTCACCCCTCCACTTT; CDR3 protein: CASSKVGRQLRSSYNSPLHF; J gene: TRBJ1-6; clone size: many; V gene: TRBV21-1; D gene: .
CDR3 DNA: TGCGCCAGCAGCCAAGAGGCGGGGCGCGGAGGCCAAGAGACCCAGTACTTC; CDR3 protein: CASSQEAGRGGQETQYF; J gene: TRBJ2-5; clone size: .; V gene: TRBV4-1; D gene: .
CDR3 DNA: TGTGCCAGCAGTTACTCCACAATTTTCTCTGGGGCCAACGTCCTGACTTTC; CDR3 protein: CASSYSTIFSGANVLTF; J gene: TRBJ2-6; clone size: many; V gene: TRBV6-2/TRBV6-3; D gene: .
CDR3 DNA: TGTGCCAGTAGTCCCTTCCAAGGTGCGGACACTGAAGCTTTCTTT; CDR3 protein: CASSPFQGADTEAFF; J gene: TRBJ1-1; clone size: .; V gene: TRBV19; D gene: .
CDR3 DNA: TGTGCCAGCACCCCTAGGGGACAGTCCACAGATACGCAGTATTTT; CDR3 protein: CASTPRGQSTDTQYF; J gene: TRBJ2-3; clone size: few; V gene: TRBV2; D gene: TRBD1
CDR3 DNA: TGTGCCAGCAGTCCTGAGACAGGGGAGACTGAAGCTTTCTTT; CDR3 protein: CASSPETGETEAFF; J gene: TRBJ1-1; clone size: few; V gene: TRBV12-3/TRBV12-4; D gene: TRBD1
CDR3 DNA: TGCGCCAGCAGCCAAGAGTGGGACAGGGACACTGAAGCTTTCTTT; CDR3 protein: CASSQEWDRDTEAFF; J gene: TRBJ1-1; clone size: .; V gene: TRBV4-1; D gene: TRBD1
CDR3 DNA: TGCAGCGTTGAGCTGATCTATGGCTACACCTTC; CDR3 protein: CSVELIYGYTF; J gene: TRBJ1-2; clone size: many; V gene: TRBV29-1; D gene: .
CDR3 DNA: TGTGCCAGCAGCGGGCTAGCGGGAGGAGAGGCCTACGAGCAGTACTTC; CDR3 protein: CASSGLAGGEAYEQYF; J gene: TRBJ2-7; clone size: many; V gene: TRBV7-9; D gene: TRBD2
CDR3 DNA: TGTGCCAGCTGCTTAGCGGTGGTGAACACCGGGGAGCTGTTTTTT; CDR3 protein: CASCLAVVNTGELFF; J gene: TRBJ2-2; clone size: .; V gene: TRBV7-9; D gene: .
CDR3 DNA: TGTGCCAGCAGCCCGTGGACTAGCGGGGTCCAAGAGACCCAGTACTTC; CDR3 protein: CASSPWTSGVQETQYF; J gene: TRBJ2-5; clone size: .; V gene: TRBV5-8; D gene: TRBD2
CDR3 DNA: TGTGCCAGCAGTTCCACGACTAGCAGAGAGACCCAGTACTTC; CDR3 protein: CASSSTTSRETQYF; J gene: TRBJ2-5; clone size: few; V gene: TRBV6-5; D gene: TRBD2
CDR3 DNA: TGTGCCAGCATTGACGGGACTACCTACGAGCAGTACTTC; CDR3 protein: CASIDGTTYEQYF; J gene: TRBJ2-7; clone size: few; V gene: TRBV6-5; D gene: TRBD2
CDR3 DNA: TGTGCCAGCAGTGACTGGACAGGGACTTCGGGCGAGCAGTACTTC; CDR3 protein: CASSDWTGTSGEQYF; J gene: TRBJ2-7; clone size: few; V gene: TRBV13; D gene: TRBD1
CDR3 DNA: TGTGCCAGCAGCTTAGACGAGGGCGCTTTTTTGTACGAGCAGTACTTC; CDR3 protein: CASSLDEGAFLYEQYF; J gene: TRBJ2-7; clone size: .; V gene: TRBV11-2; D gene: .
CDR3 DNA: TGTGCCAGCACCTACAGCGGCTCTGGGGCCAACGTCCTGACTTTC; CDR3 protein: CASTYSGSGANVLTF; J gene: TRBJ2-6; clone size: .; V gene: TRBV12-3/TRBV12-4; D gene: .
CDR3 DNA: TGCGCCAGCAGCTCAAACCGGGAGATTAACACTGAAGCTTTCTTT; CDR3 protein: CASSSNREINTEAFF; J gene: TRBJ1-1; clone size: .; V gene: TRBV5-1; D gene: .
CDR3 DNA: TGCAGCGTTGAAAAGTTGCGGGAGGGCTCCTACGAGCAGTACTTC; CDR3 protein: CSVEKLREGSYEQYF; J gene: TRBJ2-7; clone size: few; V gene: TRBV29-1; D gene: TRBD2
CDR3 DNA: TGTGCCAGCAGCTCGCCCCCGGGACAGTCGGTCGAGCAGTACTTC; CDR3 protein: CASSSPPGQSVEQYF; J gene: TRBJ2-7; clone size: .; V gene: TRBV7-8; D gene: TRBD1
CDR3 DNA: TGTGCCAGCAGGGCCTCAACAGCCGGTGATGAGCAGTTCTTC; CDR3 protein: CASRASTAGDEQFF; J gene: TRBJ2-1; clone size: few; V gene: TRBV6-5; D gene: .
CDR3 DNA: TGTGCCAGCAGCCAGGGAACAGGGGGGTCTAATCAGCCCCAGCATTTT; CDR3 protein: CASSQGTGGSNQPQHF; J gene: TRBJ1-5; clone size: many; V gene: TRBV4-2; D gene: TRBD1
CDR3 DNA: TGTGCCAGTAGTATAGGGCAGCCCGGGGAGCTGTTTTTT; CDR3 protein: CASSIGQPGELFF; J gene: TRBJ2-2; clone size: .; V gene: TRBV19; D gene: .
CDR3 DNA: TGTGCCAGCAGAGGTCCTCCCAATCAGCCCCAGCATTTT; CDR3 protein: CASRGPPNQPQHF; J gene: TRBJ1-5; clone size: few; V gene: TRBV27; D gene: .
CDR3 DNA: TGTGCCAGCAGCTTGAACAGGGTTCTCCCACCCCTCCACTTT; CDR3 protein: CASSLNRVLPPLHF; J gene: TRBJ1-6; clone size: many; V gene: TRBV5-6; D gene: .
CDR3 DNA: TGCGCCAGCAGCCAAGAGAGAGGGGTTGATCAGCCCCAGCATTTT; CDR3 protein: CASSQERGVDQPQHF; J gene: TRBJ1-5; clone size: .; V gene: TRBV4-3; D gene: .
CDR3 DNA: TGCGCCAGCAGCCAAGGGGCAGGGGCGAATGATGGCTACACCTTC; CDR3 protein: CASSQGAGANDGYTF; J gene: TRBJ1-2; clone size: .; V gene: TRBV4-1; D gene: .
CDR3 DNA: TGTGCCAGCAGCTTAGTCCCTAGCGGGTACTTCAATGAGCAGTTCTTC; CDR3 protein: CASSLVPSGYFNEQFF; J gene: TRBJ2-1; clone size: .; V gene: TRBV11-1; D gene: TRBD2
CDR3 DNA: TGCAGTGCTAGGGCCCCCTCGAGCGACGAGCAGTACTTC; CDR3 protein: CSARAPSSDEQYF; J gene: TRBJ2-7; clone size: few; V gene: TRBV20-1; D gene: .
CDR3 DNA: TGTGCCAGCGGCGAGGGAGTGGGGCAGGGTCACCCCCTATCCTACGAGCAGTACTTC; CDR3 protein: CASGEGVGQGHPLSYEQYF; J gene: TRBJ2-7; clone size: .; V gene: TRBV7-6; D gene: .
CDR3 DNA: TGTGCCAGCAGCCCGGACAGGGCGGAAGAGACCCAGTACTTC; CDR3 protein: CASSPDRAEETQYF; J gene: TRBJ2-5; clone size: .; V gene: TRBV7-9; D gene: TRBD1
CDR3 DNA: TGTGCCAGTAGTCCCGCCCGGACAGGGTCCTACGAGCAGTACTTC; CDR3 protein: CASSPARTGSYEQYF; J gene: TRBJ2-7; clone size: .; V gene: TRBV19; D gene: TRBD1
CDR3 DNA: TGTGCCATCAGTGAGACAGTTAGCACAGATACGCAGTATTTT; CDR3 protein: CAISETVSTDTQYF; J gene: TRBJ2-3; clone size: few; V gene: TRBV10-3; D gene: .
CDR3 DNA: TGTGCCAGCAGTTTAGGGGGGAAACAGCCCCAGCATTTT; CDR3 protein: CASSLGGKQPQHF; J gene: TRBJ1-5; clone size: many; V gene: TRBV12-3/TRBV12-4; D gene: .
CDR3 DNA: TGTGCCTGGAGCCACGACAGTGTTTCAATGAACACTGAAGCTTTCTTT; CDR3 protein: CAWSHDSVSMNTEAFF; J gene: TRBJ1-1; clone size: .; V gene: TRBV30; D gene: .
CDR3 DNA: TGTGCCATCAGTGGGCCCACCCGCTCCTACAATGAGCAGTTCTTC; CDR3 protein: CAISGPTRSYNEQFF; J gene: TRBJ2-1; clone size: .; V gene: TRBV10-3; D gene: .
CDR3 DNA: TGTGCCAGCAGCCGACGTCAGGGGCCCGAAGCTTTCTTT; CDR3 protein: CASSRRQGPEAFF; J gene: TRBJ1-1; clone size: many; V gene: TRBV6-2/TRBV6-3; D gene: .
CDR3 DNA: TGTGCCAGCACCGGCAGAGGACTAGCGGGAGGGCAGAGGGAGCAGTACTTC; CDR3 protein: CASTGRGLAGGQREQYF; J gene: TRBJ2-7; clone size: .; V gene: TRBV6-6; D gene: TRBD2
CDR3 DNA: TGTGCCAGCAGTTACGGGTCGATCTACGAGCAGTACTTC; CDR3 protein: CASSYGSIYEQYF; J gene: TRBJ2-7; clone size: .; V gene: TRBV6-2/TRBV6-3; D gene: .
CDR3 DNA: TGCGCCAGCAGCTTGGCCGAACACTCTGGAAACACCATATATTTT; CDR3 protein: CASSLAEHSGNTIYF; J gene: TRBJ1-3; clone size: many; V gene: TRBV5-1; D gene: .
CDR3 DNA: TGTGCCAGCAGTTCCCATACAGGGGGCGCGGACGAGCAGCACTTC; CDR3 protein: CASSSHTGGADEQHF; J gene: TRBJ2-7; clone size: .; V gene: TRBV27; D gene: TRBD1
CDR3 DNA: TGTGCCAGCAGCCTATCATACTCGGGACAATACTACGAGCAGTACTTC; CDR3 protein: CASSLSYSGQYYEQYF; J gene: TRBJ2-7; clone size: .; V gene: TRBV14; D gene: .
CDR3 DNA: TGTGCCATCAGTGAGTCGGGCGGTTCGAATCAGCCCCAGCATTTT; CDR3 protein: CAISESGGSNQPQHF; J gene: TRBJ1-5; clone size: few; V gene: TRBV10-3; D gene: .
CDR3 DNA: TGTGCCAGTAGTTTGGGCTGGGGTCTCAATCAGCCCCAGCATTTT; CDR3 protein: CASSLGWGLNQPQHF; J gene: TRBJ1-5; clone size: few; V gene: TRBV19; D gene: .
CDR3 DNA: TGTGCCAGCACCCCAGGGGCCCTCGTCTATGGCTACACCTTC; CDR3 protein: CASTPGALVYGYTF; J gene: TRBJ1-2; clone size: few; V gene: TRBV6-5; D gene: .
CDR3 DNA: TGTGCCAGCAGCTCCGGAGAGGGAAGGTCTGATTCACCCCTCCGCTTT; CDR3 protein: CASSSGEGRSDSPLRF; J gene: TRBJ1-6; clone size: .; V gene: TRBV13; D gene: .
CDR3 DNA: TGCGCCAGCAGCTTGAGCTGGGGTGGCAATGAGCAGTTCTTC; CDR3 protein: CASSLSWGGNEQFF; J gene: TRBJ2-1; clone size: many; V gene: TRBV5-1; D gene: .
CDR3 DNA: TGTGCCAGCGCCAAAATGGGGGGGGTAGAGCCCCAGCATTTT; CDR3 protein: CASAKMGGVEPQHF; J gene: TRBJ1-5; clone size: few; V gene: TRBV11-2; D gene: .
CDR3 DNA: TGTGCCAGCAGCCTCCACGGGCCCCAAGAGACCCAGTACTTC; CDR3 protein: CASSLHGPQETQYF; J gene: TRBJ2-5; clone size: .; V gene: TRBV13; D gene: .
CDR3 DNA: TGTGCCAGCAGCAGACAGGCCAGCACAGATACGCAGTATTTT; CDR3 protein: CASSRQASTDTQYF; J gene: TRBJ2-3; clone size: many; V gene: TRBV7-9; D gene: .
CDR3 DNA: TGTGCCAGCAGCCCGCGGGACAGGGAAAACGAGCAGTACTTC; CDR3 protein: CASSPRDRENEQYF; J gene: TRBJ2-7; clone size: many; V gene: TRBV11-1; D gene: TRBD1
CDR3 DNA: TGTGCCAGTAGTATAGTCAGCCAAGAGACCCAGTACTTC; CDR3 protein: CASSIVSQETQYF; J gene: TRBJ2-5; clone size: .; V gene: TRBV19; D gene: .